These 7 T cell receptor beta chains originate from one sample sequenced in a study of early stage breast cancer tumors. Sequenced by immunoSEQ multiplex PCR; TCRdb stores in-frame clones only, minus some. This table holds 23,000 or so clones, about 67% found once. Source material: breast tumor tissue. The receptors originated from a person in their sixties with breast cancer.

This clone came up a few times. CDR3: CASSPDSSYEQYF. The DNA for the CDR3 is TGTGCCAGCAGTCCGGACAGCTCCTACGAGCAGTACTTC. V usage is TRBV14 and J usage is TRBJ2-7; D might be TRBD1 (6 bases). The germline V and J ends were trimmed by 6 bases and 0 bases, with 9 bases remaining between them. CDR3 length: 13 amino acids. Germline V gene data show CDR1 as SGHDN and CDR2 as FVKESK.

The chain is built from TRBV6-5 and TRBJ2-7, with 9 nucleotides matching TRBD2. V dropped 6 bases and J dropped 1; count of bases not matched to a gene: 7. Germline CDR1 and CDR2: MNHEY and SVGAGI. The length of the CDR3 is 15 residues. The CDR3 spells CASRGLAGLSYEQYF. In nucleotides, the CDR3 is TGTGCCAGCAGGGGCCTAGCGGGACTTTCCTACGAGCAGTACTTC.

The rearrangement uses TRBV7-9 and TRBJ1-2; 7 positions match TRBD1. The trim removed 3 bases at V and 6 bases at J, leaving 7 bases unmatched. Germline CDR1 is SEHNR and CDR2 is FQNEAQ (reference sequence). The CDR3 is 14 amino acids. The chain's CDR3 is CASSFYTGDDGYTF. The CDR3 DNA sequence: TGTGCCAGCAGCTTCTATACAGGGGACGATGGCTACACCTTC.

The genes are TRBV6-5 and TRBJ1-5, with 8 bases aligning to TRBD1. There are 14 residues in the CDR3. CDR1 MNHEY and CDR2 SVGAGI come from the germline V gene. V was pared by 5 bases and J by 7 bases, with 7 bases of the junction left unmatched. CDR3 DNA sequence: TGTGCCAGCAGTACCGACAGGGGTTGGCAGCCCCAGCATTTT. Its translation: CASSTDRGWQPQHF.

The J gene is TRBJ2-7, the V gene TRBV30; 11 nucleotides match TRBD1. There are 15 residues in the CDR3. The J segment lost 3 bases and the V segment lost 2 bases, leaving 6 bases of the junction unmatched. Germline assignment: CDR1 GTSNPN and CDR2 SVGIG (reference sequence). The CDR3 DNA reads TGTGCCTGGAGTCTCTCCGGGACAGGGGGCTACGAGCAGTACTTC. The encoded protein is CAWSLSGTGGYEQYF.

J is TRBJ2-2 and V is TRBV5-1, with TRBD2 identical over 8 bases. Germline V gene sequence: CDR1 SGHRS, CDR2 YFSETQ. This CDR3 has 18 amino acids. V lost 0 bases and J lost 5; bases outside the gene matches: 12. The CDR3 loop reads CASSLALVTSGNTGELFF. The CDR3 DNA reads TGCGCCAGCAGCTTGGCCTTAGTAACTAGCGGAAATACCGGGGAGCTGTTTTTT. The entire variable domain, with the rest obtained from reference TRBV5-1 and TRBJ2-2, is as follows: KAGVTQTPRYLIKTRGQQVTLSCSPISGHRSVSWYQQTPGQGLQFLFEYFSETQRNKGNFPGRFSGRQFSNSRSEMNVSTLELGDSALYLCASSLALVTSGNTGELFFGEGSRLTVL.

Here the CDR3 DNA reads TGTGCCAGCAGGGACAGAGTGGGGGGGGGCGTCGGGCTAAGCACAGATACGCAGTATTTT. It specifies CASRDRVGGGVGLSTDTQYF. This chain uses TRBV14 with TRBJ2-3; maybe TRBD2 (7 bases). V was clipped by 6 bases and J by 0 bases, with 28 bases between them. Germline V gene lookup returns CDR1 SGHDN and CDR2 FVKESK. The CDR3 spans 20 residues.